This T cell receptor beta chain was sequenced in a study of blood T cell repertoires in COVID-19. About the research overall: Some COVID-19 samples were acute and others convalescent; all came from the United States, Italy and Spain. PBMCs, B-cell-depleted T cells, or T cells were the source of the cDNA or gDNA that made up the material.

Trimming cost V 2 bases and J 5 bases; bases outside gene matches: 6. Germline-derived CDR1 and CDR2 are LGHNA and YNFKEQ. The CDR3 spans 15 residues. TCRdb keeps only in-frame clones here, not all; method: immunoSEQ multiplex PCR. Of roughly 400,000 clones in the sample, about 88% were seen once. This clone was seen once. The specimen sequenced was PBMCs or T cells enriched from blood (not recorded which). The chain employs TRBV4-2 and TRBJ2-7; TRBD1 matches at 10 bases. The clonotype was recovered from a woman under 30 who had been exposed to COVID-19. CDR3 bases: TGTGCCAGCAGCCAAACCGGGACAGGGGACCACGAGCAGTACTTC. This gives the protein CASSQTGTGDHEQYF.